The 10 T cell receptor beta chains reported below all come from one sample, sequenced in a study of cytomegalovirus exposure and HLA in healthy donors (dated by TCRdb to about 2017). To prepare the library, the immunoSEQ multiplex PCR assay was applied. For the multiplex PCR, a mixture combining 60 forward primers for TCR Vbeta segments and 13 reverse primers for TCR Jbeta segments was used. TCRdb mirrors the immuneACCESS table, restricted to in-frame sequences. Some clones are absent from its copies; in checked studies, under half trace to an unresolved V gene, and the reason for the others is unknown. The sample yields over 70,000 clones; roughly 66% were counted once. In total, the top ten clones hold around 2.3% of the sample. The sequenced material came from PBMCs. These receptors were obtained from a man aged 25 to 40 in good health and CMV-seronegative.

V gene TRBV6-5 combines with J gene TRBJ2-5, with 10 bases fitting TRBD1. Germline loops: CDR1 MNHEY, CDR2 SVGAGI. The CDR3 has 16 residues. V lost 2 bases, J lost 6 bases, and 9 bases stayed unmatched. The DNA for the CDR3 is TGTGCCAGCAGTTACACCAGGACAGGGGGATCGAAGACCCAGTACTTC. Residues: CASSYTRTGGSKTQYF.

This clone showed up just once. This chain uses TRBV5-1 with TRBJ2-7; D might be TRBD1 (6 bases). CDR1 is SGHRS, CDR2 YFSETQ, per germline. This CDR3 contains 13 residues. V lost 2 bases and J 3 bases, leaving 9 bases between the germline ends. CDR3 in amino acids: CASSFTGHYEQYF. CDR3 coding DNA: TGCGCCAGCAGCTTTACAGGGCACTACGAGCAGTACTTC.

The CDR3 is CASSYGDSNTEAFF. CDR3 in DNA: TGTGCCAGCAGTTACGGAGACTCGAACACTGAAGCTTTCTTT. This chain joins TRBV6-5 and TRBJ1-1, with D unclear. CDR1 is MNHEY, CDR2 SVGAGI, per germline. This CDR3 spans 14 amino acids. V shed 2 bases and J shed 1 base, with 8 bases lying between them.

This rearrangement joins TRBV19 to TRBJ2-4; the D is unclear. The CDR3 sequence is 16 residues long. Per germline, CDR1 LNHDA and CDR2 SQIVND (reference sequence). The V end was cut by 1 base, the J end by 0 bases, with 10 bases between. The CDR3 reads CASSIGLALAKNIQYF. DNA of the CDR3: TGTGCCAGTAGTATAGGGTTAGCATTAGCCAAAAACATTCAGTACTTC. The entire variable domain, with the rest obtained from reference TRBV19 and TRBJ2-4, is as follows: DGGITQSPKYLFRKEGQNVTLSCEQNLNHDAMYWYRQDPGQGLRLIYYSQIVNDFQKGDIAEGYSVSREKKESFPLTVTSAQKNPTAFYLCASSIGLALAKNIQYFGAGTRLSVL.

The CDR3 sequence: CAWSARSQNTEAFF. The CDR3 nucleotides read TGTGCCTGGAGTGCCCGGAGTCAGAACACTGAAGCTTTCTTT. The chain links TRBV30 to TRBJ1-1; no clear D gene. Germline CDR1 is GTSNPN and CDR2 is SVGIG (reference sequence). The CDR3 is 14 residues long. V lost 1 base and J 1 base, leaving 10 bases between the germline ends.

This clone appeared a few times. The chain is built from TRBV12-5 and TRBJ1-5; possible D gene TRBD1, 5 bases. Between the trimmed V and J ends, which lost 5 bases and 4 bases, there was a span of 9 bases. Germline V CDR1 and CDR2: LGHNT, FRNRAP. The CDR3 is 13 amino acids. CDR3 sequence (DNA): TGTGCTAGTGGTGAACAGGAAAATCAGCCCCAGCATTTT. It translates to CASGEQENQPQHF.

V gene TRBV4-2 combines with J gene TRBJ2-3; unclear D gene. The V gene lost 0 bases and the J gene lost 0 bases, with 7 bases spanning the gap. Per germline, CDR1 LGHNA and CDR2 YNFKEQ. This CDR3 contains 15 residues. The chain's CDR3 is CASSQDLASTDTQYF. CDR3 bases: TGTGCCAGCAGCCAAGATTTGGCCAGCACAGATACGCAGTATTTT.

This clone showed up just a few times. The chain recombines TRBV4-1 with TRBJ2-1, with unresolved D. This CDR3 contains 11 residues. Germline CDR1 MGHRA, CDR2 YSYEKL. The V and J ends lost 5 bases and 8 bases respectively, with 7 bases between them. The CDR3 reads CASSVGDEQFF. The CDR3 nucleotides read TGCGCCAGCAGCGTCGGAGATGAGCAGTTCTTC.

This clone was seen only once. The V gene is TRBV21-1, the J gene TRBJ2-7; the table assigns TRBD1, which was not confirmed against the DNA. TRBV21-1 is a pseudogene locus. This CDR3 region has 14 residues. For the CDR3, the DNA is TGTGCCAGCAGCCGTACAGGGGGCTCCTACGAGCAGTACTTC. Translation: CASSRTGGSYEQYF.

The genes are TRBV11-3 and TRBJ1-1, with TRBD1 identical over 8 bases. The CDR3 totals 13 residues. Trimming removed 5 bases from V and 6 bases from J; junction bases left unmatched: 5. In germline, CDR1 is SGHNT, CDR2 YENEEA. CDR3 DNA: TGTGCCAGCAGCCGCCAACAGGGGGCTGAAGCTTTCTTT. As protein: CASSRQQGAEAFF.